These T cell receptor beta chains were read from a single sample in a study of CD4 T cells in relation to SARS-CoV-2 and coronaviruses. What these receptors recognize is not known. Assay used: immunoSEQ multiplex PCR; TCRdb lists only in-frame clones, some missing. The sample holds 25,000 or so clones, 65% to 80% seen once. Specimen: CD4+ T cells from PBMCs, cultured in vitro. The receptors were sampled from a human donor in good health. Both conserved end residues are part of each CDR3. The D gene is left open where the match is weak. Where a row states a size, it is once, few, many or the class of an expanded clone; other rows omit it.

TRBJ1-1,TRBV6-1,NA,TRBD1,CASSETQGVGAFF,TGTGCCAGCAGTGAAACACAGGGGGTTGGTGCTTTCTTT
TRBJ2-1,TRBV11-3,NA,TRBD2,CASSSRTSGNNEQFF,TGTGCCAGCAGCTCGAGGACTAGCGGGAACAATGAGCAGTTCTTC
TRBJ1-1,TRBV7-2,NA,NA,CASSPGGGGTEAFF,TGTGCCAGCAGCCCAGGCGGTGGAGGTACTGAAGCTTTCTTT
TRBJ1-2,TRBV6-2/TRBV6-3,NA,NA,CASSQDWTHIYGYTF,TGTGCCAGCAGTCAGGACTGGACCCACATTTACGGCTACACCTTC
TRBJ1-1,TRBV30,NA,NA,CAWSEWSGKGTEAFF,TGTGCCTGGAGTGAGTGGAGCGGGAAGGGTACTGAAGCTTTCTTT
TRBJ2-7,TRBV10-2,once,TRBD1,CASSESAGTEYEQYF,TGCGCCAGCAGTGAGTCTGCCGGGACAGAATACGAGCAGTACTTC
TRBJ2-2,TRBV18,NA,NA,CASSPGLNTGELFF,TGTGCCAGCTCACCGGGCCTAAACACCGGGGAGCTGTTTTTT
TRBJ2-6,TRBV18,NA,NA,CASSPSADSGANVLTF,TGTGCCAGCTCACCATCTGCAGACTCTGGGGCCAACGTCCTGACTTTC
TRBJ1-2,TRBV6-1,few,NA,CASSEAIGTYGYTF,TGTGCCAGCAGTGAAGCAATAGGGACCTATGGCTACACCTTC
TRBJ1-1,TRBV5-5,few,NA,CASSPQGNTEAFF,TGTGCCAGCAGCCCCCAGGGGAACACTGAAGCTTTCTTT
TRBJ2-7,TRBV19,NA,TRBD1,CATSRDRSSYEQYF,TGTGCCACCTCCCGGGACAGGAGCTCCTACGAGCAGTACTTC
TRBJ1-1,TRBV30,NA,TRBD1,CAWTRQGANTEAFF,TGTGCCTGGACCCGACAGGGCGCGAACACTGAAGCTTTCTTT
TRBJ1-6,TRBV21-1,NA,NA,CASSKALRRRRNSPLHF,TGTGCCAGCAGCAAAGCGCTAAGGCGGCGACGAAATTCACCCCTCCACTTT
TRBJ1-5,TRBV23-1,NA,NA,CASRPRPGGAQHF,TGCGCCAGCAGACCCCGGCCGGGGGGAGCCCAGCATTTT
TRBJ1-5,TRBV28,NA,NA,CASSLQGWGQPQHF,TGTGCCAGCAGTTTACAGGGGTGGGGGCAGCCCCAGCATTTT
TRBJ2-2,TRBV4-2,NA,TRBD1,CASSPAGGNTGELFF,TGTGCCAGCAGCCCTGCAGGGGGCAACACCGGGGAGCTGTTTTTT
TRBJ2-3,TRBV29-1,NA,NA,CSVEGGVRTDTQYF,TGCAGCGTCGAAGGGGGGGTACGCACAGATACGCAGTATTTT